The 25 T cell receptor beta chains in this list originate from one sample, sequenced in a study of blood T cell repertoires in COVID-19. TCRdb's table, derived via immunoSEQ multiplex PCR, lists solely in-frame clones and lacks some. Of about 300,000 clones listed, nearly 90% are singletons. What was sequenced was peripheral blood. The receptors were sampled from a woman aged 25 to 39 with COVID-19, enrolled during active disease.

This chain joins TRBV2 and TRBJ2-2; 14 bases fit TRBD2. Germline V CDR1 and CDR2: SNHLY, FYNNEI. J gave up 8 bases and V 6 bases, and 11 bases lay outside the gene matches. The CDR3 is 17 residues long. The CDR3 loop reads CASRLRLAGGLSGELFF. CDR3 DNA sequence: TGTGCCAGCAGACTAAGACTAGCGGGGGGGCTTTCTGGGGAGCTGTTTTTT.

The CDR3 DNA is TGTGCCACCAGCAGAGATCTGGGGAGGGGCAGCCTTAGCAATCAGCCCCAGCATTTT. Translated: CATSRDLGRGSLSNQPQHF. The chain carries TRBV15 and TRBJ1-5; perhaps TRBD1 as D (5 bases). Trimming removed 0 bases from V and 0 bases from J, with 18 bases in between. CDR3 size: 19 residues. Looked up from germline, CDR1 is LNHNV and CDR2 is YYDKDF (reference sequence).

This chain joins TRBV5-1 and TRBJ2-7; D not resolved. The germline V gene has CDR1 SGHRS and CDR2 YFSETQ. Trimming took 0 bases from V and 3 from J, leaving 7 bases between them. The CDR3 has 13 residues. The CDR3 reads CASSLVASYEQYF. The CDR3 DNA is TGCGCCAGCAGCTTGGTTGCCAGCTACGAGCAGTACTTC.

The rearrangement links TRBV3-1 (or the pseudogene TRBV3-2) to TRBJ2-3; tentatively, D is TRBD1 (6 bases). V dropped 5 bases and J dropped 1 base, with 7 bases sitting between them. The germline gives CDR1 LGHDT, CDR2 YNNKEL (reference sequence). The CDR3 totals 13 residues. This CDR3 is CASSGGGTDTQYF. The CDR3 bases are TGTGCCAGCAGCGGGGGCGGCACAGATACGCAGTATTTT.

J is TRBJ1-1 and V is TRBV7-8; D not resolved. Germline V gene sequence: CDR1 SGHVS, CDR2 FQNEAQ. V was trimmed by 4 bases and J by 11 bases, leaving 14 bases between them. The CDR3 spans 12 residues. In DNA, the CDR3 is TGTGCCAGCAGCTCCGGCCGGGTGGAGGCTTTCTTT. It specifies CASSSGRVEAFF.

The genes are TRBV25-1 and TRBJ1-6; 7 nucleotides line up with TRBD1. The CDR3 totals 17 residues. CDR1 MGHDK and CDR2 SYGVNS come from the germline V gene. V trimming: 1 base; J trimming: 7 bases; junction bases outside the gene matches: 10. The CDR3 reads CASSESTGTDGNSPLHF. The CDR3 DNA is TGTGCCAGCAGTGAATCCACCGGGACAGATGGCAATTCACCCCTCCACTTT.

This CDR3 reads CASARQGNKAFF. In nucleotides, the CDR3 is TGTGCCAGCGCCCGACAGGGAAACAAAGCTTTCTTT. The chain joins TRBV27 to TRBJ1-1, with 7 bases that match TRBD1. Trimming at V came to 8 bases and at J to 9 bases, leaving 9 bases not matched to a gene. In germline, CDR1 is MNHEY, CDR2 SMNVEV (reference sequence). This CDR3 is built from 12 residues.

The V and J genes are TRBV12-3 or TRBV12-4 and TRBJ2-7; 7 bases map to TRBD2. The CDR3 is 12 amino acids. V lost 8 bases to trimming and J lost 5 bases; unmatched junction nucleotides: 6. CDR3 loop: CASGLVPHEQYF. CDR3 coding DNA: TGTGCCAGCGGACTAGTTCCCCACGAGCAGTACTTC.

This chain connects TRBV29-1 to TRBJ2-5; 7 nucleotides line up with TRBD2. In germline, CDR1 is SQVTM, CDR2 ANQGSEA. Germline trimming cut 0 bases from V and 6 bases from J; bases unmatched to any gene: 10. The CDR3 runs to 15 residues. CDR3 in amino acids: CSVEDLSGVKKTQYF. In DNA, the CDR3 is TGCAGCGTTGAAGATCTGAGCGGGGTTAAAAAGACCCAGTACTTC.

The rearrangement links TRBV18 to TRBJ1-6, with unresolved D. Per the germline V gene, CDR1 is KGHSH and CDR2 is LQKENI. This CDR3 is built from 13 residues. V was trimmed by 2 bases and J by 13 bases, leaving 12 bases between them. The chain's CDR3 is CASSPFSTDPLHF. The CDR3 coding sequence is TGTGCCAGCTCACCATTTTCTACAGATCCCCTCCACTTT.

The V call is TRBV19, the J call TRBJ2-2; D is undetermined. From germline, CDR1 is LNHDA and CDR2 SQIVND (reference sequence). V was trimmed by 10 bases and J by 4 bases, leaving 10 bases between them. The CDR3 has 12 amino acids. The CDR3: CATAPGTGELFF. CDR3 nucleotide sequence: TGTGCCACTGCGCCCGGCACCGGGGAGCTGTTTTTT.

This chain links TRBV19 with TRBJ1-2, with a weak D call TRBD1 (5 bases). CDR1 is LNHDA and CDR2 is SQIVND in the germline V gene (reference sequence). The CDR3 contains 16 residues. Trimming left V 6 bases short and J 2 bases short, with 19 bases between. CDR3 loop: CASRGWAPRGNYGYTF. CDR3 bases: TGTGCCAGTAGGGGGTGGGCCCCGCGGGGGAACTATGGCTACACCTTC.

The chain links TRBV27 to TRBJ2-7, with 8 bases aligning to TRBD1. Germline trimming cut 3 bases from V and 5 bases from J; bases unmatched to any gene: 9. The CDR3 runs to 15 residues. The germline CDR1 and CDR2 sequences are MNHEY and SMNVEV (reference sequence). In DNA, the CDR3 is TGTGCCAGCAGTTTCAGGGGGCACCCGAGGGACGAGCAGTACTTC. This sequence encodes CASSFRGHPRDEQYF.

V gene TRBV6-5 combines with J gene TRBJ1-4; no clear D. Germline V gives CDR1 MNHEY, CDR2 SVGAGI. The V end was cut by 3 bases, the J end by 0 bases, with 8 bases between. The CDR3 spans 15 residues. The chain's CDR3 is CASSYSVATNEKLFF. CDR3 nucleotide sequence: TGTGCCAGCAGTTATTCCGTTGCAACTAATGAAAAACTGTTTTTT.

The chain has TRBV2 and TRBJ1-2; D is unclear. The CDR3 is 13 amino acids. Germline-derived CDR1 and CDR2 are SNHLY and FYNNEI. V lost 4 bases and J 4 bases, leaving 10 bases between the germline ends. This CDR3 reads CASSAGSRYGYTF. CDR3 nucleotides: TGTGCCAGCAGTGCCGGGAGCCGCTATGGCTACACCTTC.

The V gene is TRBV6-5, the J gene TRBJ2-5; 9 bases line up with TRBD1. V lost 11 bases, J lost 5 bases, and 9 bases stayed unmatched. This CDR3 is built from 13 residues. The V gene's germline CDR1 is MNHEY and CDR2 SVGAGI. CDR3 protein: CAETGGDGETQYF. CDR3 bases: TGTGCCGAGACAGGGGGAGATGGGGAGACCCAGTACTTC.

This clone was detected only once. This chain connects TRBV7-8 to TRBJ1-5; no firm D call. This CDR3 is 15 amino acids long. V lost 5 bases and J 4 bases, leaving 15 bases between the germline ends. Germline values: CDR1 SGHVS, CDR2 FQNEAQ. The CDR3 DNA follows: TGTGCCAGCAGCCCCTATCGAAATCGAAATCAGCCCCAGCATTTT. It is translated as CASSPYRNRNQPQHF.

This chain uses TRBV3-1 (or the pseudogene TRBV3-2) with TRBJ2-7, with D unclear. The CDR3 covers 13 residues. Between the trimmed V and J ends, which lost 6 bases and 2 bases, there was a span of 11 bases. CDR1 and CDR2 from the germline V gene are LGHDT and YNNKEL (reference sequence). The CDR3 reads CASRGGDTYEQYF. As DNA, the CDR3 is TGTGCCAGCAGGGGTGGTGACACCTACGAGCAGTACTTC.

The chain recombines TRBV6-2 or TRBV6-3 with TRBJ2-7, with 8 nucleotides matching TRBD2. Germline V lookup: CDR1 MNHEY, CDR2 SVGEGT. The trim removed 5 bases at V and 0 bases at J, leaving 6 bases unmatched. The CDR3 is made up of 15 amino acids. In DNA, the CDR3 is TGTGCCAGCAGTCGCGGGGGGCTAAACTCCTACGAGCAGTACTTC. Amino acids: CASSRGGLNSYEQYF.

The V gene is TRBV28, the J gene TRBJ1-6, with no clear D. V shed 4 bases and J shed 2 bases, with 15 bases lying between them. CDR1 is MDHEN, CDR2 SYDVKM, per germline. The CDR3 loop spans 17 amino acids. The CDR3 DNA sequence: TGTGCCAGCAGTTATCCGTCAGGCGCGACCTATAATTCACCCCTCCACTTT. It is translated as CASSYPSGATYNSPLHF.

In DNA form, the CDR3 reads TGTGCCAGTACCCCCGACGGTGGGGGGAGCTATGGCTACACCTTC. Its protein product is CASTPDGGGSYGYTF. V is TRBV19 and J is TRBJ1-2; the D gene is possibly TRBD1 (5 bases). The V gene's germline CDR1 is LNHDA and CDR2 SQIVND (reference sequence). Trimming shortened V by 7 bases and J by 4 bases, and 19 bases separated the two germline ends. CDR3 length: 15 residues.

The sample holds a few counts of this clone. The rearrangement links TRBV7-2 to TRBJ1-1; tentative D call: TRBD1 (6 bases). Germline V gene data show CDR1 as SGHTA and CDR2 as FQGNSA. The CDR3 runs 15 residues. Trimming pared 6 bases from V and 2 bases from J, leaving 16 bases between. CDR3 in amino acids: CASRRERTANTEAFF. The CDR3 DNA sequence: TGTGCCAGCAGACGAGAGCGGACAGCCAACACTGAAGCTTTCTTT.

This sequence joins TRBV4-1 and TRBJ1-2, with D perhaps matching TRBD1 (5 bases). Germline V gene lookup returns CDR1 MGHRA and CDR2 YSYEKL. The ends were cut back, 3 bases at V and 13 bases at J, with 15 bases in the middle. The CDR3 sequence is 12 residues long. The CDR3 nucleotides read TGCGCCAGCAGCCATCCCCGGGGGGACGTCACCTTC. It encodes CASSHPRGDVTF.

The CDR3 loop is CSASIPGYGYTF. In DNA, the CDR3 is TGCAGTGCTAGTATTCCGGGCTATGGCTACACCTTC. The chain employs TRBV20-1 and TRBJ1-2; D unclear. V was shortened by 3 bases and J by 4 bases, with 9 bases between the two germline ends. The CDR3 loop spans 12 amino acids. CDR1 is DFQATT and CDR2 is SNEGSKA in the germline V gene (reference sequence).

V usage is TRBV6-1 and J usage is TRBJ1-1; no reliable D call. The CDR3 has 14 amino acids. Germline V gene lookup returns CDR1 MNHNS and CDR2 SASEGT. V lost 2 bases and J lost 5, with 12 bases in between. This CDR3 reads CASSEPGVLTEAFF. The CDR3, as DNA: TGTGCCAGCAGTGAACCCGGGGTATTAACTGAAGCTTTCTTT.